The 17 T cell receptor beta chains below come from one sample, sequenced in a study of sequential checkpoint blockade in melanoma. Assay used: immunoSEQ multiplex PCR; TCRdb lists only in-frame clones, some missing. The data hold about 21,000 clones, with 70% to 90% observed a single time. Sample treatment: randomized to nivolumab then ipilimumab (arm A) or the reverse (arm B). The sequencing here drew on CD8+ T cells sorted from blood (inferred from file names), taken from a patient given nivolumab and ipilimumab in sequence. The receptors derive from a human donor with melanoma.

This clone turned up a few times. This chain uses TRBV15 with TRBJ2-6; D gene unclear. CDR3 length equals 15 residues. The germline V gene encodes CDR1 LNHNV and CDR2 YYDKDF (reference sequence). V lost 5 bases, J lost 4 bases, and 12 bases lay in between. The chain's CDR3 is CATSPIRSGANVLTF. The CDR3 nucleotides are TGTGCCACCAGCCCGATCAGGTCAGGGGCCAACGTCCTGACTTTC. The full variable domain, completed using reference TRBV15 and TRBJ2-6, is DAMVIQNPRYQVTQFGKPVTLSCSQTLNHNVMYWYQQKSSQAPKLLFHYYDKDFNNEADTPDNFQSRRPNTSFCFLDIRSPGLGDTAMYLCATSPIRSGANVLTFGAGSRLTVL.

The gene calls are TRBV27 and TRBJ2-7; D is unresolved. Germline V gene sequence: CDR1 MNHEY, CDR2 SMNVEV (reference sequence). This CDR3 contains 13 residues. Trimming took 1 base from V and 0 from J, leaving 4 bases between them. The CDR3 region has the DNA TGTGCCAGCAGTTTATATAGCTCCTACGAGCAGTACTTC. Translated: CASSLYSSYEQYF.

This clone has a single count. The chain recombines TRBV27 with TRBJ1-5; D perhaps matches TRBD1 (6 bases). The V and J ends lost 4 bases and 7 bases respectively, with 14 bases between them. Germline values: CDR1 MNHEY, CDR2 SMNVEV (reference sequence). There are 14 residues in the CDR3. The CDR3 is CASSSRQAGQPQHF. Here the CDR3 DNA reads TGTGCCAGCAGTTCCAGACAGGCTGGACAGCCCCAGCATTTT.

The CDR3 loop reads CASSLGDSYGYTF. Written as DNA, the CDR3 is TGTGCCAGCAGCTTGGGGGACAGCTATGGCTACACCTTC. The rearrangement links TRBV5-6 to TRBJ1-2, with 7 bases aligning to TRBD1. The V segment lost 0 bases and the J segment 4 bases; nucleotides outside the gene matches: 0. The CDR3 is 13 amino acids. Germline V CDR1 and CDR2: SGHDT, YYEEEE. The entire variable domain, with the rest obtained from reference TRBV5-6 and TRBJ1-2, is as follows: DAGVTQSPTHLIKTRGQQVTLRCSPKSGHDTVSWYQQALGQGPQFIFQYYEEEERQRGNFPDRFSGHQFPNYSSELNVNALLLGDSALYLCASSLGDSYGYTFGSGTRLTVV.

The CDR3 sequence is CASSLEGYSNQPQHF. CDR3 DNA sequence: TGTGCCAGCAGTTTAGAGGGATATAGCAATCAGCCCCAGCATTTT. This chain uses TRBV28 with TRBJ1-5, with no clear D. Germline loops: CDR1 MDHEN, CDR2 SYDVKM. V was cut by 2 bases and J by 0 bases, with 8 bases left in between. The CDR3 totals 15 residues.

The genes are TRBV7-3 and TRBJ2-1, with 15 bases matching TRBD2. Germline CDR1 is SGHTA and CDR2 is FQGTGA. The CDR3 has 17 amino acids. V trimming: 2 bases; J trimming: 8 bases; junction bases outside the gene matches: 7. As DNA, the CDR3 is TGTGCCAGCAGCTTAGGACTAGCGGGAGGGCCAGGGGATGAGCAGTTCTTC. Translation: CASSLGLAGGPGDEQFF.

CDR3 nucleotide sequence: TGTGCCAGCAGCCACAGAGCGACCGGGACAGAGTACTACGAGCAGTACTTC. This translates into CASSHRATGTEYYEQYF. The chain couples TRBV13 to TRBJ2-7; 7 bases fit TRBD1. CDR1 PRHDT and CDR2 FYEKMQ come from the germline V gene (reference sequence). V lost 5 bases and J lost 3; bases outside the gene matches: 16. The CDR3 has 17 residues. Filled out from reference TRBV13 and TRBJ2-7, the complete variable domain reads AAGVIQSPRHLIKEKRETATLKCYPIPRHDTVYWYQQGPGQDPQFLISFYEKMQSDKGSIPDRFSAQQFSDYHSELNMSSLELGDSALYFCASSHRATGTEYYEQYFGPGTRLTVT.

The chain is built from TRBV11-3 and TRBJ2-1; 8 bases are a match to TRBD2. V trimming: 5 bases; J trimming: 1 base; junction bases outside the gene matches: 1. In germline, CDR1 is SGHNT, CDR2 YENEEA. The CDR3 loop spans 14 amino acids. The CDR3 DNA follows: TGTGCCAGCAGCCAGCGGGGGTCCTACAATGAGCAGTTCTTC. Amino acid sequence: CASSQRGSYNEQFF.

The CDR3 sequence is CASSVGRQVTYEQYF. The DNA for the CDR3 is TGTGCCAGCAGCGTAGGCCGGCAGGTAACCTACGAGCAGTACTTC. V is TRBV9 and J is TRBJ2-7; D unclear. The CDR3 loop spans 15 amino acids. The germline CDR1 and CDR2 sequences are SGDLS and YYNGEE. Trimming stripped 0 bases from V and 2 bases from J, with 12 bases between.

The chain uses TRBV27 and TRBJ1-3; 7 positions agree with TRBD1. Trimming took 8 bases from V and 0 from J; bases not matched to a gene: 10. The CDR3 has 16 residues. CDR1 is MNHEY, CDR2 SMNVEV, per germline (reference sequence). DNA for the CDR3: TGTGCCAGCGGGACCTGGGACAGCGGCTCTGGAAACACCATATATTTT. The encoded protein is CASGTWDSGSGNTIYF.

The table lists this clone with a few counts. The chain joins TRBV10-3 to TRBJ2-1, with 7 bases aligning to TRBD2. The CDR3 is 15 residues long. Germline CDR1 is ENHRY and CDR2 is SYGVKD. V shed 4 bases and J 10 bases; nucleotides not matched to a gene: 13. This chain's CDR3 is CAISGTSGRPGEQFF. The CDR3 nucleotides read TGTGCCATCAGTGGGACTAGTGGAAGGCCCGGGGAGCAGTTCTTC.

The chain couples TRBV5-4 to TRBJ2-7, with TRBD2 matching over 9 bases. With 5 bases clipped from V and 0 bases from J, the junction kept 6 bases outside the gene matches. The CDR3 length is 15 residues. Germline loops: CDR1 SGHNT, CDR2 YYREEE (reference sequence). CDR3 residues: CASSPLAGSSYEQYF. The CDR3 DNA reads TGTGCCAGCAGTCCCCTAGCGGGGAGCTCCTACGAGCAGTACTTC.

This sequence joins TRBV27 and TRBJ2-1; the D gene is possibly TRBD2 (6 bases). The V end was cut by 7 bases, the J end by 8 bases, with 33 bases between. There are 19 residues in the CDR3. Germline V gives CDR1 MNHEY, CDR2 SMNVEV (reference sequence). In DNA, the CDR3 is TGTGCCAGCATGTACGGAGGAGGGTACAGCGAAGGGCCTCGGGATGAGCAGTTCTTC. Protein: CASMYGGGYSEGPRDEQFF.

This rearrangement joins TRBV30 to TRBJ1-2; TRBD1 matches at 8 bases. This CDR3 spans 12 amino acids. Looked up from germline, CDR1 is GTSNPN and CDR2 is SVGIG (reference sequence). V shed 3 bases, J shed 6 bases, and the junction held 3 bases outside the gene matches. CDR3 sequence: CAWSADRDGYTF. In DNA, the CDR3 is TGTGCCTGGAGCGCGGACAGGGATGGCTACACCTTC.

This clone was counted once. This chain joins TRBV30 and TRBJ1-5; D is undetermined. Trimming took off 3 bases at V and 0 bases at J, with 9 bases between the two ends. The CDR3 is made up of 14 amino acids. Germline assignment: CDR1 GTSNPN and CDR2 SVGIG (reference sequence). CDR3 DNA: TGTGCCTGGAGCCCGACTGATAGCAATCAGCCCCAGCATTTT. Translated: CAWSPTDSNQPQHF.

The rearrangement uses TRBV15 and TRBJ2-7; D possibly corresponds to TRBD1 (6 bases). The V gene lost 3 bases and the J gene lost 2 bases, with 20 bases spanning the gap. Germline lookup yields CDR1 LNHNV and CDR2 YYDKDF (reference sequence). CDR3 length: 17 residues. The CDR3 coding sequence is TGTGCCACCAGCAGTCCTACCAGGGACACTTCTGCCTACGAGCAGTACTTC. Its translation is CATSSPTRDTSAYEQYF.

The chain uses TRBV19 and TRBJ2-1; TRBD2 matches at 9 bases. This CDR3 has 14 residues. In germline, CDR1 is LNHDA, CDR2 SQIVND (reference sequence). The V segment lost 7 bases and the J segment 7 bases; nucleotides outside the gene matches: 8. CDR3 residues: CASTRRGLANEQFF. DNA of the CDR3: TGTGCCAGTACCCGTAGGGGACTAGCTAATGAGCAGTTCTTC.